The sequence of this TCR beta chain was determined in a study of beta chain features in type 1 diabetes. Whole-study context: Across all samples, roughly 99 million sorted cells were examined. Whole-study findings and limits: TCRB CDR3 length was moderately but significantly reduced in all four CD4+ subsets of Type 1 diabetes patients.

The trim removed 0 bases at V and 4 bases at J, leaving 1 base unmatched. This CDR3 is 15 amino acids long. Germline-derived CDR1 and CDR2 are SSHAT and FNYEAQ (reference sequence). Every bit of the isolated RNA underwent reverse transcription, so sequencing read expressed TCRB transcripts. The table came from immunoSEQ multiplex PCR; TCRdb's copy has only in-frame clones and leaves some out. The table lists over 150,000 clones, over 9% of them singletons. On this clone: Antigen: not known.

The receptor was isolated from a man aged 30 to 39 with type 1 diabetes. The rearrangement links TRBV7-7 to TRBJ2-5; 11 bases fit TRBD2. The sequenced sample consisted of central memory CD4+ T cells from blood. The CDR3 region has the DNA TGTGCCAGCAGCTTAGCGGGGACTAGCGGAGAGACCCAGTACTTC. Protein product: CASSLAGTSGETQYF.